These T cell receptor beta chains were read from a single sample in a study of shared clonotypes between healthy human individuals. Here immunoSEQ multiplex PCR was the method, and the copy in TCRdb shows in-frame clones only, minus some. The repertoire consists of a few million clones, with over 90% occurring once and the leading ten covering 0.39%. The sample was naive CD4+ T cells from PBMCs. The receptors here all came from a man between 18 and 29 years old in good health. Some clones in this sample may be carry-over from other donors' samples. Both conserved end residues are part of each CDR3.

V: TRBV5-6; CDR3: CASNNPRAGANVLTF
V: TRBV18; CDR3: CASSPQGSGANVLTF
V: TRBV4-1; CDR3: CASSQDPGTTRYEQYF
V: TRBV5-6; CDR3: CASSYYTGELFF
V: TRBV28; CDR3: CASSGRDPPPRDTQYF
V: TRBV28; CDR3: CASSVGQGATEAFF
V: TRBV10-2; CDR3: CASSEGTSGQYNEQFF
V: TRBV28; CDR3: CASRTTRNTIYF
V: TRBV5-1; CDR3: CASSLLAGGPDTQYF
V: TRBV18; CDR3: CASSTKGTAGGGIYNEQFF
V: TRBV5-1; CDR3: CASSTARSNTEAFF
V: TRBV5-1; CDR3: CASSDGGSTDTQYF
V: TRBV5-1; CDR3: CASSPHWRGGEKLFF
V: TRBV7-9; CDR3: CASSPFRDSYGYTF
V: TRBV6-5; CDR3: CASSRNANQPQHF
V: TRBV29-1; CDR3: CSVSGEGGSSYEQYF
V: TRBV5-1; CDR3: CASSIGTSGISTDTQYF
V: TRBV10-1; CDR3: CASSFGTSGANVLTF
V: TRBV4-2; CDR3: CASSRRRDSNYNEQFF
V: TRBV30; CDR3: CAWSGGTSRATDTQYF
V: TRBV6-5; CDR3: CASSTQGDYNEQFF
V: TRBV28; CDR3: CASSFGGTSSYEQYF
V: TRBV5-8; CDR3: CASSLSRGNTIYF
V: TRBV28; CDR3: CASSPTDRAGNQPQHF
V: TRBV18; CDR3: CASSLLMGGMDEQYF
V: TRBV5-1; CDR3: CASSPGAVQETQYF
V: TRBV23-1; CDR3: CASRPEIQGPYEQYF
V: TRBV7-9; CDR3: CASRRTSGLLYNEQFF
V: TRBV7-9; CDR3: CASSLSIGDRARDTQYF
V: TRBV29-1; CDR3: CSVAEATNEKLFF
V: TRBV13; CDR3: CASSFFDGYTF
V: TRBV18; CDR3: CASSPQEGTEAFF
V: TRBV7-9; CDR3: CASSLYLLQGENYGYTF
V: TRBV2; CDR3: CASGAGGNAGDNEQFF
V: TRBV11-2; CDR3: CASSLGLSGGPPPTDTQYF
V: TRBV6-5; CDR3: CASSYSTGLEAFF
V: TRBV30; CDR3: CAWSKGARNQPQHF
V: TRBV28; CDR3: CATQFRYSGANVLTF
V: TRBV5-1; CDR3: CASSPGGDRVSVYGYTF
V: TRBV6-1; CDR3: CASSEIGGANVLTF
V: TRBV27; CDR3: CASSFSGKAKNIQYF
V: TRBV28; CDR3: CASSDRAGQPQHF
V: TRBV6-1; CDR3: CASTRRGDYEQYF
V: TRBV11-2; CDR3: CASLDRNTGELFF
V: TRBV14; CDR3: CASSHLTGANVLTF
V: TRBV2; CDR3: CASSGGGTEAFF
V: TRBV12-5; CDR3: CASGFQGNEQFF
V: TRBV7-8; CDR3: CASSLVVAGSYNEQFF